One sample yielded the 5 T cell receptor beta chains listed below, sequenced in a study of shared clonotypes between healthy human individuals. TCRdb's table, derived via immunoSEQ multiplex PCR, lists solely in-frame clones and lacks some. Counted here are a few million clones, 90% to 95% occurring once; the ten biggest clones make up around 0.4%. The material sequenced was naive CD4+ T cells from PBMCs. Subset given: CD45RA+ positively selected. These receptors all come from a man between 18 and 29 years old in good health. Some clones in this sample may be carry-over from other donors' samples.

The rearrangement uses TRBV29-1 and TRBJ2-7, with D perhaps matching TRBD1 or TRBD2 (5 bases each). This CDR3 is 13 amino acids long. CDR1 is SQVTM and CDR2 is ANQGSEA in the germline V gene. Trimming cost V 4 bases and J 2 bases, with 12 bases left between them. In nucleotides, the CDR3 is TGCAGCGTTGGAGCCAGGGACCCCTACGAGCAGTACTTC. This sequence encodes CSVGARDPYEQYF.

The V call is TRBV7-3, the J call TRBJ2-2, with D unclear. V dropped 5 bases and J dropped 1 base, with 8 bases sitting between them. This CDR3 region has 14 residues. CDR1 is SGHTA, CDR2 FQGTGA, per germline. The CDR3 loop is CASSPHKNTGELFF. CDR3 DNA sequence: TGTGCCAGCAGCCCACACAAGAACACCGGGGAGCTGTTTTTT.

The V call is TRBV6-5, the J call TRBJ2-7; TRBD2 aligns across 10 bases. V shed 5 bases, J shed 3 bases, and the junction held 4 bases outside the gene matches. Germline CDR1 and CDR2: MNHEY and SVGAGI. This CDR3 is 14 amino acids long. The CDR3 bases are TGTGCCAGCAGTCTAGCGGGAGTTTTCTACGAGCAGTACTTC. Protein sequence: CASSLAGVFYEQYF.

The CDR3 protein is CASSLVPFGQVTYEQYF. The CDR3 bases are TGTGCCAGCAGCTTAGTCCCCTTTGGACAGGTTACCTACGAGCAGTACTTC. The chain joins TRBV7-2 to TRBJ2-7; 7 nucleotides align to TRBD1. V dropped 1 base and J dropped 2; count of bases not matched to a gene: 11. Germline values: CDR1 SGHTA, CDR2 FQGNSA. This CDR3 region has 17 residues. Looking up the rest from reference TRBV7-2 and TRBJ2-7 gives the full variable domain: GAGVSQSPSNKVTEKGKDVELRCDPISGHTALYWYRQSLGQGLEFLIYFQGNSAPDKSGLPSDRFSAERTGGSVSTLTIQRTQQEDSAVYLCASSLVPFGQVTYEQYFGPGTRLTVT.

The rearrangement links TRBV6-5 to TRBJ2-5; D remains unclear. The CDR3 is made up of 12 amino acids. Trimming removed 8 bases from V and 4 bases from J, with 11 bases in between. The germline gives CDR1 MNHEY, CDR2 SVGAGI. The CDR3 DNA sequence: TGTGCCAGCGGGGAATACGGAGAGACCCAGTACTTC. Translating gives CASGEYGETQYF.